A single sample is the source of the 5 T cell receptor delta chains below, sequenced in a study of gamma-delta chains in newborns, infants, children. TCRdb ran CATT on the reads. This table holds around 9,700 delta-chain clones, approximately 22% found once. The specimen sequenced was blood. The origin of the receptors is a child who was a newborn, infant or young child, either healthy, febrile or measles-vaccinated (not recorded which).

This clone was seen only a few times. V and J are TRDV1 and TRDJ2; 13 positions match TRDD3. CDR1 and CDR2 from the germline V gene are TSWWSYY and QGS. The junction had 24 bases not matched to a gene; V was cut back by 2 bases and J by 6 bases. The CDR3 length is 23 residues. CDR3 protein: CALGEDDYVLHWGIRLVAAQLFF. The CDR3 coding sequence is TGTGCTCTTGGGGAAGACGACTACGTCCTTCACTGGGGGATACGTCTGGTTGCAGCACAACTCTTCTTT.

The sample holds a few counts of this clone. This chain joins TRDV2 and TRDJ2; D is unclear. Per the germline V gene, CDR1 is GEAIGNYY and CDR2 is EKD. The germline V and J ends were trimmed by 0 bases and 5 bases, with 21 bases remaining between them. CDR3 length equals 18 residues. The CDR3 DNA reads TGTGCCTGTGACACCGTGGGAAGTCGTCACAGTTCTACAGCACAACTCTTCTTT. Its translation: CACDTVGSRHSSTAQLFF.

In this sample, this clone turned up a few times. The chain recombines TRDV2 with TRDJ1; D is ambiguous. Per germline, CDR1 GEAIGNYY and CDR2 EKD. The ends were cut back, 3 bases at V and 1 base at J, with 17 bases in the middle. The CDR3 covers 16 residues. The CDR3 coding sequence is TGTGCCTGTGACTCCCTTACTGCGGATTCCACCGATAAACTCATCTTT. This codes for CACDSLTADSTDKLIF.

The genes are TRDV2 and TRDJ4; 9 bases match TRDD3. The V gene's germline CDR1 is GEAIGNYY and CDR2 EKD. CDR3 length equals 20 residues. The V gene end was trimmed by 0 bases and the J gene end by 9 bases; junction bases not matched to a gene: 28. For the CDR3, the DNA is TGTGCCTGTGACACCATGGCGGGAAGACTGGGGGACCCACCAACCAGAACCATGATCTTT. Residues: CACDTMAGRLGDPPTRTMIF.

This clone occurred a few times. Since a much larger clone is just one base distant, this may be a read error. The chain carries TRDV2 and TRDJ3; 12 bases are a match to TRDD3. This CDR3 is built from 18 residues. Germline CDR1 reads GEAIGNYY; CDR2 reads EKD. The CDR3 is CACDSTGGYSWDTRKMFF. Written as DNA, the CDR3 is TGTGCCTGTGACAGTACTGGGGGATACTCCTGGGACACCCGAAAGATGTTTTTC.